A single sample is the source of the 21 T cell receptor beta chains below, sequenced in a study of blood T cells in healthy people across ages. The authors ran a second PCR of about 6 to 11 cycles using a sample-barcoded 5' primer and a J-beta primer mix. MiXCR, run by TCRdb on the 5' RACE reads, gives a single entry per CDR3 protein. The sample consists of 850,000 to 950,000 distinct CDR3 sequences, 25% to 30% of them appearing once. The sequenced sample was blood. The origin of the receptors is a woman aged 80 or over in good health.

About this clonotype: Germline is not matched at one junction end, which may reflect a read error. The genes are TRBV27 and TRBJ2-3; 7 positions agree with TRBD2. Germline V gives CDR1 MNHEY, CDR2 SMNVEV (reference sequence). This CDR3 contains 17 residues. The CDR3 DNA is TGTGTCAGCAGTACACCCCACAGGCCCGGGGGGAGGGATACGCAGTATTTT. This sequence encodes CVSSTPHRPGGRDTQYF.

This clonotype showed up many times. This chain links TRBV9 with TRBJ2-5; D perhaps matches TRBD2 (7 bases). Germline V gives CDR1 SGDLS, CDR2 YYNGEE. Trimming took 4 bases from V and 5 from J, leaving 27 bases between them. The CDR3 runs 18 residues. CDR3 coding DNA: TGTGCCAGCAGCCTCTACCCCGTTGGCGGGGGCCCTGGGGAGACCCAGTACTTC. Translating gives CASSLYPVGGGPGETQYF.

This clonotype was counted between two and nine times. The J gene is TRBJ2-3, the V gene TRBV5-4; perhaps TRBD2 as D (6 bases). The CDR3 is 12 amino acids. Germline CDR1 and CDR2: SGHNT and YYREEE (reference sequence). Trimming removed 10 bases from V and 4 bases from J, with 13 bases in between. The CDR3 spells CAEGRESDTQYF. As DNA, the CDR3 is TGTGCCGAAGGGCGGGAATCAGATACGCAGTATTTT.

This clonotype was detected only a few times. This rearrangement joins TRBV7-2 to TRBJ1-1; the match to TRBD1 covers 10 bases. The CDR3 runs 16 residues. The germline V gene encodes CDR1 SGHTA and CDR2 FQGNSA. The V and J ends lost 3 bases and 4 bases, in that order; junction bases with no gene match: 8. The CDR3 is CASSFYGGQGSTEAFF. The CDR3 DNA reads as TGTGCCAGCAGCTTTTACGGGGGACAGGGGAGCACTGAAGCTTTCTTT.

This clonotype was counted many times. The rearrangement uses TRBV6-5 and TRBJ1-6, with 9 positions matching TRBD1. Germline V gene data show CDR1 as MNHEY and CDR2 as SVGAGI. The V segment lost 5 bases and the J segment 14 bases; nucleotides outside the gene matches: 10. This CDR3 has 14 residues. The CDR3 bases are TGTGCCAGCAGTACCCCGGGACAGGGCTTCACCCTCCACTTT. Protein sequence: CASSTPGQGFTLHF.

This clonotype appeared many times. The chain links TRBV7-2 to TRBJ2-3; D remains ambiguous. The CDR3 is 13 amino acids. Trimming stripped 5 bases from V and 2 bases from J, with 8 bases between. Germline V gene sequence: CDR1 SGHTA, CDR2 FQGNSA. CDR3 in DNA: TGTGCCAGCAGCATAGGACCCACAGATACGCAGTATTTT. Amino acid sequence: CASSIGPTDTQYF.

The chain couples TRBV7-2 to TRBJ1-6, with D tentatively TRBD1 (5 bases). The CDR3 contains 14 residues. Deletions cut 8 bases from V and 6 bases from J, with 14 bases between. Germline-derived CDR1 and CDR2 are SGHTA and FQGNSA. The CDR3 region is CASSGQKPNSPLHF. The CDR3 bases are TGTGCCAGCTCAGGACAAAAACCTAATTCACCCCTCCACTTT.

CDR3 nucleotide sequence: TGCAGCGTTGAGGGACCGAACTACGAGCAGTACTTC. Amino acid sequence: CSVEGPNYEQYF. The rearrangement uses TRBV29-1 and TRBJ2-5; the D gene could be TRBD1 or TRBD2 (5 bases each). The J call may be in error: the DNA end matches TRBJ2-7 better. The CDR3 has 12 residues. CDR1 is SQVTM, CDR2 ANQGSEA, per germline.

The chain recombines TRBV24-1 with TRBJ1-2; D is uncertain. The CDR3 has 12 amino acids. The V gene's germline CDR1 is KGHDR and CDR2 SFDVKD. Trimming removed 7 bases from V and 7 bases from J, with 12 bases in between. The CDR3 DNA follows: TGTGCCACCAGCCAGGACGTGAGTGGCTACACCTTC. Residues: CATSQDVSGYTF.

In nucleotides, the CDR3 is TGTGCCAGCAGGGAACAGGGGATCACAGATACGCAGTATTTT. Translated, it gives CASREQGITDTQYF. V is TRBV6-1 and J is TRBJ2-3; 7 bases map to TRBD1. The CDR3 sequence is 14 residues long. The germline CDR1 and CDR2 sequences are MNHNS and SASEGT. Trimming at V came to 6 bases and at J to 2 bases, leaving 5 bases not matched to a gene.

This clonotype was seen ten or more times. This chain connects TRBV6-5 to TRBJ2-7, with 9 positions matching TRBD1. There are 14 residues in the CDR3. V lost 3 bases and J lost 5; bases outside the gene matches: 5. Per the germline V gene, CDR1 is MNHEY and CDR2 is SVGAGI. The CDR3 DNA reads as TGTGCCAGCAGTTATGGGACAGGGCTCCACGAGCAGTACTTC. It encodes CASSYGTGLHEQYF.

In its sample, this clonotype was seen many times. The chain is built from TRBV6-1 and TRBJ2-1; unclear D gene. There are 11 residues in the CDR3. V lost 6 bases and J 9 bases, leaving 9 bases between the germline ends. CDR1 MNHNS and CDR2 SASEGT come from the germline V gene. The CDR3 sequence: CASRLDAEQFF. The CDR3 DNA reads TGTGCCAGCAGATTAGACGCTGAGCAGTTCTTC.

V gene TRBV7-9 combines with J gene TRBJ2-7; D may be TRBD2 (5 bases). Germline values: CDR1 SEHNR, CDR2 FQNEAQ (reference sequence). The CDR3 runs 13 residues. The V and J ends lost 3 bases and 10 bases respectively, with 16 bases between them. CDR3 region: CASSFGSREPQYF. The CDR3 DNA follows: TGTGCCAGCAGCTTCGGGTCACGGGAACCACAGTACTTC.

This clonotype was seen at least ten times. The CDR3 region has the DNA TGTGCCAGCAGCTTGGAAACAACCCCGAGGGGCTATGGCTACACCTTC. The encoded protein is CASSLETTPRGYGYTF. The chain employs TRBV5-5 and TRBJ1-2; TRBD1 might be the D (5 bases). Germline values: CDR1 SGHKS, CDR2 YYEKEE (reference sequence). This CDR3 is 16 amino acids long. V was trimmed by 0 bases and J by 4 bases, leaving 16 bases between them.

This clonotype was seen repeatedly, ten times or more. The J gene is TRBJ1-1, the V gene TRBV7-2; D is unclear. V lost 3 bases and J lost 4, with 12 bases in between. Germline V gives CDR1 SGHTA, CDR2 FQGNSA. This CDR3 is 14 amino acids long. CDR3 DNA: TGTGCCAGCAGCTTGGACCGGTGGAGCACTGAAGCTTTCTTT. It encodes CASSLDRWSTEAFF.

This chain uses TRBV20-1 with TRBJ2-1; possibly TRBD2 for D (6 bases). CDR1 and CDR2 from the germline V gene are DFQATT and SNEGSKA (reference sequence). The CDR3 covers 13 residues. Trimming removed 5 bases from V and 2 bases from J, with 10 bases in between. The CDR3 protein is CSADPGAYNEQFF. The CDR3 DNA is TGCAGTGCTGATCCGGGAGCCTACAATGAGCAGTTCTTC.

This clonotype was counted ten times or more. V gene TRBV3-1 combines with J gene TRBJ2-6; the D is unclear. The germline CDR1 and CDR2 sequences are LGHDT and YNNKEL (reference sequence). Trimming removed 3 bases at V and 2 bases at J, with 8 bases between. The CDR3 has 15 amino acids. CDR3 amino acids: CASSQIRTGANVLTF. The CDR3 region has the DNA TGTGCCAGCAGCCAGATAAGGACTGGGGCCAACGTCCTGACTTTC.

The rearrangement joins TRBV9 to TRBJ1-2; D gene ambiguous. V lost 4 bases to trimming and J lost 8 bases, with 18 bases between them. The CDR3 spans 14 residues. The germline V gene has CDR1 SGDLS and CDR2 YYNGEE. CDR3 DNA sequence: TGTGCCAGCAGCTCATACAGTTATGGAGCGGGCTACACCTTC. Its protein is CASSSYSYGAGYTF.

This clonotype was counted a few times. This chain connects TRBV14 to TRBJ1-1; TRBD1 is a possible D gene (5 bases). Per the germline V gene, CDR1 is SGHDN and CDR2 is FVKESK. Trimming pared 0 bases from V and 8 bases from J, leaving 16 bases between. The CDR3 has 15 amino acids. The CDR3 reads CASSQEIPRTSEAFF. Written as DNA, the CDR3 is TGTGCCAGCAGCCAAGAAATCCCTCGGACAAGCGAAGCTTTCTTT.

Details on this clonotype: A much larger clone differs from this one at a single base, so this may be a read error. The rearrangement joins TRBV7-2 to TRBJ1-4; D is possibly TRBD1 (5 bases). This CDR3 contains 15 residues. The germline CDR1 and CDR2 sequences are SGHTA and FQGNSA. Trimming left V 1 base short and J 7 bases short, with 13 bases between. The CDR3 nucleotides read TGTGCCAGCAGCTTAGAAGGCGGGGGGTCTGAAAAACTGTTTTTT. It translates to CASSLEGGGSEKLFF.

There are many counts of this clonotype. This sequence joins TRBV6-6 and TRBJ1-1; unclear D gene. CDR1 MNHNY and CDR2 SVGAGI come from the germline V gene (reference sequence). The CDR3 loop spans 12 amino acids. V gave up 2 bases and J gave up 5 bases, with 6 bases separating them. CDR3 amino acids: CASSYIGTEAFF. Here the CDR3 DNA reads TGTGCCAGCAGTTACATTGGAACTGAAGCTTTCTTT.